A single sample is the source of the 28 T cell receptor beta chains below, sequenced in a study of human thymus T cells. Profiling relied on immunoSEQ multiplex PCR, and the TCRdb table lists in-frame clones only, not all of them. Here the sample spans about 60,000 clones, roughly 94% being singletons. The sequenced sample was blood. The receptors were gathered from a boy less than two years old with a congenital heart defect but otherwise immunologically healthy.

V is TRBV6-1 and J is TRBJ1-1; D unclear. Per germline, CDR1 MNHNS and CDR2 SASEGT. With 7 bases removed from V and 7 bases from J, the gap between germline ends came to 19 bases. This CDR3 spans 14 amino acids. The CDR3 here is CASTSGGGKGEAFF. The CDR3 DNA follows: TGTGCCAGCACCTCGGGAGGAGGCAAGGGTGAAGCTTTCTTT.

The rearrangement joins TRBV28 to TRBJ2-1; a possible D gene is TRBD2 (5 bases). The CDR3 loop spans 16 amino acids. From germline, CDR1 is MDHEN and CDR2 SYDVKM. With 7 bases removed from V and 4 bases from J, the gap between germline ends came to 20 bases. CDR3 coding DNA: TGTGCCAGCACCCCCCTCGGAACCGGCGGGTACAATGAGCAGTTCTTC. This codes for CASTPLGTGGYNEQFF.

The chain recombines TRBV6-1 with TRBJ1-2; the D gene is possibly TRBD1 (5 bases). This CDR3 is built from 15 residues. The V and J ends lost 1 base and 4 bases respectively, with 13 bases between them. Germline CDR1 MNHNS, CDR2 SASEGT. The CDR3 is CASSEGLTGFYGYTF. The CDR3 coding sequence is TGTGCCAGCAGTGAAGGTTTAACAGGTTTCTATGGCTACACCTTC.

V gene TRBV10-2 combines with J gene TRBJ2-1; D may be TRBD1 or TRBD2 (5 bases each). This CDR3 is built from 17 residues. Germline CDR1 WSHSY, CDR2 SAAADI. Between the trimmed V and J ends, which lost 3 bases and 5 bases, there was a span of 20 bases. CDR3 in amino acids: CASSDRNLGVGHNEQFF. CDR3 sequence (DNA): TGCGCCAGCAGTGACCGTAACCTAGGGGTGGGACACAATGAGCAGTTCTTC.

V usage is TRBV27 and J usage is TRBJ2-7; D unclear. V shed 3 bases and J shed 0 bases, with 3 bases lying between them. The CDR3 sequence is 12 residues long. CDR1 is MNHEY and CDR2 is SMNVEV in the germline V gene (reference sequence). DNA for the CDR3: TGTGCCAGCAGTTTTTACTCCTACGAGCAGTACTTC. This translates into CASSFYSYEQYF.

This chain links TRBV9 with TRBJ2-1; the D gene is possibly TRBD2 (5 bases). This CDR3 spans 15 amino acids. In germline, CDR1 is SGDLS, CDR2 YYNGEE. V lost 0 bases, J lost 3 bases, and 10 bases lay in between. The CDR3 is CASSVAGTNYNEQFF. The CDR3 coding sequence is TGTGCCAGCAGCGTAGCGGGAACTAACTACAATGAGCAGTTCTTC.

V usage is TRBV19 and J usage is TRBJ2-3, with 9 nucleotides matching TRBD2. J lost 4 bases, V lost 3 bases, and 8 bases had no gene match. Per germline, CDR1 LNHDA and CDR2 SQIVND (reference sequence). The CDR3 is 16 residues long. CDR3 protein: CASSIRGRASADTQYF. CDR3 DNA: TGTGCCAGTAGTATTCGCGGGAGGGCCAGCGCAGATACGCAGTATTTT. Based on the CDR3 plus reference TRBV19 and TRBJ2-3, the full variable domain is DGGITQSPKYLFRKEGQNVTLSCEQNLNHDAMYWYRQDPGQGLRLIYYSQIVNDFQKGDIAEGYSVSREKKESFPLTVTSAQKNPTAFYLCASSIRGRASADTQYFGPGTRLTVL.

J is TRBJ2-1 and V is TRBV28, with TRBD1 identical over 10 bases. J was trimmed by 9 bases and V by 3 bases; bases with no gene match: 5. Germline CDR1 and CDR2: MDHEN and SYDVKM. This CDR3 contains 14 residues. This CDR3 is CASSLRQGAGEQFF. CDR3 bases: TGTGCCAGCAGTTTGAGACAGGGGGCAGGTGAGCAGTTCTTC.

The V and J genes are TRBV11-2 and TRBJ1-1; the D is unclear. The CDR3 is 14 residues long. Germline V CDR1 and CDR2: SGHAT, FQNNGV. The germline V and J ends were trimmed by 2 bases and 3 bases, with 10 bases remaining between them. CDR3 coding DNA: TGTGCCAGCAGCTTAAGAGGGTTGGACACTGAAGCTTTCTTT. Translation: CASSLRGLDTEAFF.

The V gene is TRBV4-3, the J gene TRBJ2-7; possible D gene TRBD2, 5 bases. Germline values: CDR1 LGHNA, CDR2 YSLEER. CDR3 length: 14 residues. The V and J ends lost 1 base and 3 bases respectively, with 10 bases between them. CDR3 amino acids: CASSQGLSDYEQYF. In DNA, the CDR3 is TGCGCCAGCAGCCAAGGTCTTAGCGACTACGAGCAGTACTTC.

The rearrangement links TRBV30 to TRBJ2-1; either TRBD1 or TRBD2 may fit D (6 bases each). The germline gives CDR1 GTSNPN, CDR2 SVGIG (reference sequence). This CDR3 spans 12 amino acids. Between the trimmed V and J ends, which lost 8 bases and 7 bases, there was a span of 15 bases. CDR3 amino acids: CARIEGGNEQFF. The CDR3 coding sequence is TGTGCCCGAATCGAAGGGGGGAATGAGCAGTTCTTC.

The CDR3 loop reads CASSLELGGELFF. The CDR3 DNA reads as TGTGCCAGCAGCTTAGAGTTGGGCGGGGAGCTGTTTTTT. The V call is TRBV11-2, the J call TRBJ2-2; D uncertain. Germline assignment: CDR1 SGHAT and CDR2 FQNNGV. The CDR3 is made up of 13 amino acids. V was clipped by 0 bases and J by 7 bases, with 6 bases between them.

The gene calls are TRBV4-1 and TRBJ1-2; D remains ambiguous. The germline V gene encodes CDR1 MGHRA and CDR2 YSYEKL. The V end was cut by 0 bases, the J end by 2 bases, with 7 bases between. This CDR3 has 14 residues. Here the CDR3 DNA reads TGCGCCAGCAGCCAAGAAGGACTAAACTATGGCTACACCTTC. Residues: CASSQEGLNYGYTF.

V usage is TRBV5-1 and J usage is TRBJ2-3, with 9 bases lining up with TRBD1. The CDR3 is 16 residues long. Germline loops: CDR1 SGHRS, CDR2 YFSETQ. The V and J ends lost 3 bases and 2 bases, in that order; junction bases with no gene match: 7. CDR3 sequence reads: CASSWQGTGITDTQYF. In DNA form, the CDR3 reads TGCGCCAGCAGCTGGCAAGGGACAGGGATCACAGATACGCAGTATTTT. Variable domain in full (rest from reference TRBV5-1 and TRBJ2-3): KAGVTQTPRYLIKTRGQQVTLSCSPISGHRSVSWYQQTPGQGLQFLFEYFSETQRNKGNFPGRFSGRQFSNSRSEMNVSTLELGDSALYLCASSWQGTGITDTQYFGPGTRLTVL.

The chain recombines TRBV7-9 with TRBJ1-3; D is unresolved. Trimming removed 5 bases from V and 0 bases from J, with 14 bases in between. This CDR3 comprises 16 residues. Germline CDR1 is SEHNR and CDR2 is FQNEAQ (reference sequence). The CDR3 loop is CASSPLGEISGNTIYF. Written as DNA, the CDR3 is TGTGCCAGCAGCCCCCTCGGAGAGATCTCTGGAAACACCATATATTTT. Together with reference TRBV7-9 and TRBJ1-3, the CDR3 gives the full variable domain: DTGVSQNPRHKITKRGQNVTFRCDPISEHNRLYWYRQTLGQGPEFLTYFQNEAQLEKSRLLSDRFSAERPKGSFSTLEIQRTEQGDSAMYLCASSPLGEISGNTIYFGEGSWLTVV.

This clone has a single count. The J gene is TRBJ2-7, the V gene TRBV27; no clear D. The germline V gene encodes CDR1 MNHEY and CDR2 SMNVEV (reference sequence). The CDR3 contains 14 residues. V dropped 3 bases and J dropped 0 bases, with 9 bases sitting between them. In nucleotides, the CDR3 is TGTGCCAGCAGTTTCTCACAGCCCTCCTACGAGCAGTACTTC. It encodes CASSFSQPSYEQYF.

J is TRBJ2-7 and V is TRBV7-3; possible D gene TRBD2, 7 bases. Trimming stripped 5 bases from V and 3 bases from J, with 17 bases between. The CDR3 covers 15 residues. CDR1 is SGHTA, CDR2 FQGTGA, per germline. The chain's CDR3 is CASSIRGGPNYEQYF. In nucleotides, the CDR3 is TGTGCCAGCAGCATACGCGGGGGCCCTAACTACGAGCAGTACTTC. Variable domain in full (rest from reference TRBV7-3 and TRBJ2-7): GAGVSQTPSNKVTEKGKYVELRCDPISGHTALYWYRQSLGQGPEFLIYFQGTGAADDSGLPNDRFFAVRPEGSVSTLKIQRTERGDSAVYLCASSIRGGPNYEQYFGPGTRLTVT.

The rearrangement joins TRBV6-5 to TRBJ1-2; D perhaps matches TRBD1 (5 bases). Germline V gene lookup returns CDR1 MNHEY and CDR2 SVGAGI. The CDR3 covers 14 residues. V was cut by 2 bases and J by 4 bases, with 11 bases left in between. The CDR3, as DNA: TGTGCCAGCAGTTACGCGTCAGGGCTCTATGGCTACACCTTC. Protein: CASSYASGLYGYTF.

The chain has TRBV9 and TRBJ2-1; a possible D gene is TRBD2 (6 bases). Germline CDR1 is SGDLS and CDR2 is YYNGEE. This CDR3 is 15 amino acids long. Trimming pared 0 bases from V and 9 bases from J, leaving 16 bases between. The CDR3 loop reads CASSVVPSGRSEQFF. The DNA of the CDR3 is TGTGCCAGCAGCGTAGTTCCCAGCGGGCGTAGTGAGCAGTTCTTC.

This chain connects TRBV9 to TRBJ2-7; tentative D call: TRBD1 (6 bases). Germline V gene lookup returns CDR1 SGDLS and CDR2 YYNGEE. CDR3 length: 15 amino acids. The V and J ends lost 2 bases and 7 bases respectively, with 19 bases between them. The CDR3 nucleotides read TGTGCCAGCAGCGTTTCATGGGGGCTTGATCGGGAGCAGTACTTC. It encodes CASSVSWGLDREQYF.

The gene calls are TRBV27 and TRBJ2-7; a possible D gene is TRBD1 (6 bases). V lost 8 bases and J 3 bases, leaving 8 bases between the germline ends. Germline CDR1 MNHEY, CDR2 SMNVEV (reference sequence). The CDR3 totals 11 residues. CDR3 coding DNA: TGTGCCAGCGGACAGCACTACGAGCAGTACTTC. The encoded protein is CASGQHYEQYF.

V usage is TRBV10-3 and J usage is TRBJ2-2; TRBD1 matches 7 bases. The CDR3 has 15 amino acids. Unmatched junction bases numbered 6, after V lost 3 bases and J lost 5 bases. Germline CDR1 is ENHRY and CDR2 is SYGVKD. The CDR3 spells CAISDPGTVTGELFF. The CDR3 DNA sequence: TGTGCCATCAGTGACCCCGGGACAGTTACCGGGGAGCTGTTTTTT.

The chain recombines TRBV2 with TRBJ2-3; 12 nucleotides agree with TRBD2. Looked up from germline, CDR1 is SNHLY and CDR2 is FYNNEI. This CDR3 is built from 14 residues. Unmatched junction bases numbered 1, after V lost 5 bases and J lost 4 bases. As DNA, the CDR3 is TGTGCCAGCAGTTGGACTAGCGGGGCAGATACGCAGTATTTT. Translated, it gives CASSWTSGADTQYF. The full variable domain, its missing parts supplied by reference TRBV2 and TRBJ2-3, is EPEVTQTPSHQVTQMGQEVILRCVPISNHLYFYWYRQILGQKVEFLVSFYNNEISEKSEIFDDQFSVERPDGSNFTLKIRSTKLEDSAMYFCASSWTSGADTQYFGPGTRLTVL.

The count of this clone is one. Within the sample, other DNA sequences also encode this same CDR3. The chain carries TRBV5-1 and TRBJ2-7; no firm D call. The CDR3 length is 15 residues. V shed 0 bases and J shed 1 base, with 11 bases lying between them. CDR1 and CDR2 (germline): SGHRS, YFSETQ. CDR3 loop: CASSLALGSSYEQYF. The CDR3, as DNA: TGCGCCAGCAGCTTGGCCCTCGGCAGTTCCTACGAGCAGTACTTC.

The chain uses TRBV7-9 and TRBJ2-7; D perhaps matches TRBD2 (6 bases). V dropped 5 bases and J dropped 0 bases, with 14 bases sitting between them. The CDR3 contains 15 residues. CDR1 is SEHNR, CDR2 FQNEAQ, per germline (reference sequence). The CDR3 region is CASSLIAGHSYEQYF. The CDR3 bases are TGTGCCAGCAGCCTTATTGCGGGGCACTCCTACGAGCAGTACTTC. Drawing the rest from reference TRBV7-9 and TRBJ2-7, the complete variable domain is DTGVSQNPRHKITKRGQNVTFRCDPISEHNRLYWYRQTLGQGPEFLTYFQNEAQLEKSRLLSDRFSAERPKGSFSTLEIQRTEQGDSAMYLCASSLIAGHSYEQYFGPGTRLTVT.

The rearrangement joins TRBV19 to TRBJ2-1; the match to TRBD2 covers 8 bases. V shed 6 bases, J shed 7 bases, and the junction held 11 bases outside the gene matches. Germline loops: CDR1 LNHDA, CDR2 SQIVND (reference sequence). CDR3 length: 15 residues. This chain's CDR3 is CASRTSGLAGNEQFF. The CDR3, as DNA: TGTGCCAGTAGGACCTCAGGACTAGCTGGTAATGAGCAGTTCTTC.

V usage is TRBV5-6 and J usage is TRBJ2-1; 8 bases are shared with TRBD2. The CDR3 runs to 17 residues. CDR1 and CDR2 (germline): SGHDT, YYEEEE. The J segment lost 0 bases and the V segment lost 3 bases, leaving 8 bases of the junction unmatched. In nucleotides, the CDR3 is TGTGCCAGCAGCTCGCCCTTAGCGGGACTCTCCTACAATGAGCAGTTCTTC. Residues: CASSSPLAGLSYNEQFF.

This rearrangement joins TRBV5-6 to TRBJ1-6, with TRBD1 matching 9 bases. J gave up 9 bases and V 4 bases, and 14 bases lay outside the gene matches. This CDR3 is 17 amino acids long. Per germline, CDR1 SGHDT and CDR2 YYEEEE. CDR3 coding DNA: TGTGCCAGCAGCACTACCACAGGGGGCGTAAATGGTTCACCCCTCCACTTT. Residues: CASSTTTGGVNGSPLHF.